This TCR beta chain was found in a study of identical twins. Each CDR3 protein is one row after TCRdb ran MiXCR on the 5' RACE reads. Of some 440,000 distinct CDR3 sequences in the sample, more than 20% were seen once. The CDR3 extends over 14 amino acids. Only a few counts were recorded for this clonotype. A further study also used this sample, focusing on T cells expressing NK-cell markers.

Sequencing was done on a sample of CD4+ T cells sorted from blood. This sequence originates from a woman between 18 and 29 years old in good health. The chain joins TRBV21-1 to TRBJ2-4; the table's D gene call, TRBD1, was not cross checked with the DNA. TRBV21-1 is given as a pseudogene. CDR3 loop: CASSPPGGGHIQYF. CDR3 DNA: TGTGCCAGCAGCCCCCCTGGGGGTGGGCACATTCAGTACTTC.